What follows are 25 T cell receptor beta chains derived from one specimen sequenced in a study of T-cell memory formation after mild COVID-19. From the 5' RACE reads, TCRdb called clonotypes with MiXCR, one entry per CDR3 protein. The table records 300,000 to 350,000 distinct CDR3 sequences, approximately 19% of them present only once. Sequenced material: PBMCs or a T cell subset sorted from them (not recorded which). These receptors came from a man aged 18 to 30 who had mild COVID-19 (a few samples of this study predate the infection). Cell type and time point are not known.

This clonotype was seen more than once but under ten times. The rearrangement joins TRBV20-1 to TRBJ2-7; a possible D gene is TRBD2 (5 bases). The CDR3 sequence is 13 residues long. CDR1 is DFQATT, CDR2 SNEGSKA, per germline (reference sequence). Trimming cost V 2 bases and J 3 bases, with 11 bases left between them. The chain's CDR3 is CSARYPTSYEQYF. Here the CDR3 DNA reads TGCAGTGCTAGATATCCTACTAGCTACGAGCAGTACTTC.

This clonotype was seen only a few times. The J gene is TRBJ2-1, the V gene TRBV15, with TRBD2 matching 8 bases. Per germline, CDR1 LNHNV and CDR2 YYDKDF (reference sequence). The CDR3 contains 15 residues. J was trimmed by 10 bases and V by 5 bases; bases with no gene match: 13. This CDR3 reads CATSVLGTSVDEQFF. The CDR3 DNA reads TGTGCCACCAGCGTTCTCGGGACTAGTGTTGACGAGCAGTTCTTC.

This clonotype was detected a few times. J is TRBJ2-2 and V is TRBV7-2, with D possibly TRBD1 on 5 matching bases. Germline CDR1 reads SGHTA; CDR2 reads FQGNSA. V was cut by 3 bases and J by 6 bases, with 11 bases left in between. The CDR3 is 14 residues long. The CDR3 sequence is CASSFRQGSGELFF. CDR3 DNA sequence: TGTGCCAGCAGCTTTAGGCAGGGCTCCGGGGAGCTGTTTTTT.

This clonotype appeared many times. A junction end diverges from the germline sequence, so it may reflect a read error. This chain uses TRBV12-3 or TRBV12-4 with TRBJ2-5; D gene unclear. The CDR3 covers 12 residues. The DNA of the CDR3 is TGTGCCAGCAGCTTAGTCCAAGAGACCCAGTACTTC. Translating gives CASSLVQETQYF.

This clonotype was observed a few times. V gene TRBV20-1 combines with J gene TRBJ2-5, with D unresolved. Germline CDR1 DFQATT, CDR2 SNEGSKA (reference sequence). This CDR3 spans 14 amino acids. Trimming removed 0 bases from V and 1 base from J, with 9 bases in between. In nucleotides, the CDR3 is TGCAGTGCTAGAGATCCTGTCTCCCAAGAGACCCAGTACTTC. Residues: CSARDPVSQETQYF.

The chain couples TRBV7-2 to TRBJ2-1; TRBD2 matches 14 bases. From germline, CDR1 is SGHTA and CDR2 FQGNSA. V dropped 0 bases and J dropped 0; count of bases not matched to a gene: 13. CDR3 length equals 22 residues. The DNA for the CDR3 is TGTGCCAGCAGCTTAGCCGGTCCGGGACTAGCGGGGGCCTTAAGCTCCTACAATGAGCAGTTCTTC. It encodes CASSLAGPGLAGALSSYNEQFF.

V is TRBV29-1 and J is TRBJ1-2; TRBD1 matches at 8 bases. CDR1 and CDR2 (germline): SQVTM, ANQGSEA. The CDR3 covers 13 residues. V trimming: 2 bases; J trimming: 8 bases; junction bases outside the gene matches: 7. The CDR3: CSVEQGAPLGYTF. The DNA for the CDR3 is TGCAGCGTTGAACAGGGGGCGCCTCTCGGCTACACCTTC.

This clonotype was counted only a few times. The chain links TRBV12-3 or TRBV12-4 to TRBJ2-2; 13 bases line up with TRBD2. The V segment lost 5 bases and the J segment 6 bases; nucleotides outside the gene matches: 9. The CDR3 runs to 17 residues. CDR3 in amino acids: CASSPHSGLAGSGELFF. As DNA, the CDR3 is TGTGCCAGCAGTCCGCACTCGGGACTAGCGGGGTCCGGGGAGCTGTTTTTT.

The chain uses TRBV4-2 and TRBJ1-1; the match to TRBD1 covers 7 bases. With V trimmed by 0 bases and J by 7 bases, 8 bases remained unmatched. Germline-derived CDR1 and CDR2 are LGHNA and YNFKEQ. The CDR3 totals 15 residues. The CDR3 spells CASSQERGQHYEAFF. The CDR3 bases are TGTGCCAGCAGCCAAGAAAGGGGACAGCACTATGAAGCTTTCTTT.

The rearrangement uses TRBV7-8 and TRBJ2-7; 7 bases agree with TRBD1. Trimming cost V 4 bases and J 2 bases; bases outside gene matches: 5. Germline CDR1 SGHVS, CDR2 FQNEAQ. The CDR3 covers 14 residues. The CDR3 DNA is TGTGCCAGCAGCTCTGGACAGGAACCCTACGAGCAGTACGTC. Residues: CASSSGQEPYEQYV.

In DNA form, the CDR3 reads TGTGCCAGCAGCCAAGCGGGGGGTACTCAAGAGACCCAGTACTTC. It specifies CASSQAGGTQETQYF. The chain recombines TRBV4-2 with TRBJ2-5; 7 bases map to TRBD2. Germline V gene lookup returns CDR1 LGHNA and CDR2 YNFKEQ. Losses at the gene ends were 1 base for V and 2 bases for J; bases not matched to a gene: 4. The CDR3 is 15 amino acids.

V gene TRBV29-1 combines with J gene TRBJ2-6; D not certain. CDR1 SQVTM and CDR2 ANQGSEA come from the germline V gene. The CDR3 extends over 13 amino acids. V gave up 5 bases and J gave up 2 bases, with 7 bases separating them. The CDR3 region is CSVYRAGANVLTF. The CDR3 DNA follows: TGCAGCGTTTACCGAGCTGGGGCCAACGTCCTGACTTTC. Full variable domain (remainder filled in from reference TRBV29-1 and TRBJ2-6): SAVISQKPSRDICQRGTSLTIQCQVDSQVTMMFWYRQQPGQSLTLIATANQGSEATYESGFVIDKFPISRPNLTFSTLTVSNMSPEDSSIYLCSVYRAGANVLTFGAGSRLTVL.

The rearrangement links TRBV30 to TRBJ2-1; 10 positions match TRBD1. There are 15 residues in the CDR3. The germline V gene encodes CDR1 GTSNPN and CDR2 SVGIG (reference sequence). With 4 bases clipped from V and 8 bases from J, the junction kept 11 bases outside the gene matches. The chain's CDR3 is CAWNRGQGSLDEQFF. CDR3 bases: TGTGCCTGGAACCGGGGACAGGGGAGCCTCGATGAGCAGTTCTTC. The whole variable domain, remainder taken from reference TRBV30 and TRBJ2-1, is SQTIHQWPATLVQPVGSPLSLECTVEGTSNPNLYWYRQAAGRGLQLLFYSVGIGQISSEVPQNLSASRPQDRQFILSSKKLLLSDSGFYLCAWNRGQGSLDEQFFGPGTRLTVL.

The J gene is TRBJ2-3, the V gene TRBV18; D uncertain. The CDR3 sequence is 15 residues long. V lost 0 bases, J lost 0 bases, and 7 bases lay in between. The germline V gene encodes CDR1 KGHSH and CDR2 LQKENI. The CDR3 loop is CASSPPGGSTDTQYF. CDR3 DNA: TGTGCCAGCTCACCACCGGGTGGGAGCACAGATACGCAGTATTTT.

This clonotype has only a few counts. The gene calls are TRBV7-3 and TRBJ1-4, with 9 bases matching TRBD1. In germline, CDR1 is SGHTA, CDR2 FQGTGA. There are 14 residues in the CDR3. Unmatched junction bases numbered 5, after V lost 4 bases and J lost 8 bases. DNA for the CDR3: TGTGCCAGCAGCTATACAGGGGGCAACGAAAAACTGTTTTTT. Its protein product is CASSYTGGNEKLFF.

The chain carries TRBV6-5 and TRBJ1-1; D not certain. The germline V and J ends were trimmed by 3 bases and 4 bases, with 9 bases remaining between them. CDR3 length equals 13 residues. The germline CDR1 and CDR2 sequences are MNHEY and SVGAGI. The CDR3 DNA follows: TGTGCCAGCAGTTATGAGCCGGGCACTGAAGCTTTCTTT. Translated: CASSYEPGTEAFF.

The chain combines TRBV5-1 with TRBJ2-1; no firm D call. Germline loops: CDR1 SGHRS, CDR2 YFSETQ. V was shortened by 1 base and J by 0 bases, with 5 bases between the two germline ends. CDR3 length equals 14 residues. CDR3 DNA sequence: TGCGCCAGCAGCTTGTCGAGCTCCTACAATGAGCAGTTCTTC. Its translation: CASSLSSSYNEQFF.

In its sample, this clonotype was seen a few times. The chain carries TRBV4-2 and TRBJ2-1; D is unclear. The CDR3 spans 13 residues. Germline values: CDR1 LGHNA, CDR2 YNFKEQ. V lost 1 base and J lost 8, with 9 bases in between. The CDR3 is CASSQGTLDEQFF. CDR3 in DNA: TGTGCCAGCAGCCAAGGGACGCTCGATGAGCAGTTCTTC.

This clonotype was counted a few times. The chain employs TRBV21-1 and TRBJ1-5; the table's D call of TRBD1 was not tested on the DNA. TRBV21-1 is deemed a pseudogene. There are 17 residues in the CDR3. The CDR3 sequence is CASRRGTGGERSQPQHF. The DNA of the CDR3 is TGTGCCAGCAGACGAGGAACAGGGGGCGAAAGGTCTCAGCCCCAGCATTTT.

This clonotype was seen a handful of times. The chain recombines TRBV12-3 or TRBV12-4 with TRBJ2-5; D is unclear. CDR3 length equals 11 residues. V lost 6 bases to trimming and J lost 5 bases, with 7 bases between them. The CDR3 DNA follows: TGTGCCAGCAGACAATGGGAGACCCAGTACTTC. It is translated as CASRQWETQYF.

The gene calls are TRBV7-2 and TRBJ2-1; tentatively, D is TRBD2 (6 bases). The V end lost 7 bases, the J end lost 6 bases, and 13 bases lay between the germline ends. Germline V gene data show CDR1 as SGHTA and CDR2 as FQGNSA. CDR3 size: 13 residues. The CDR3 protein is CASNIGTVNEQFF. The CDR3 coding sequence is TGTGCCAGCAACATCGGGACTGTCAATGAGCAGTTCTTC.

The chain links TRBV9 to TRBJ2-5; D is unresolved. The germline gives CDR1 SGDLS, CDR2 YYNGEE. Deletions cut 0 bases from V and 1 base from J, with 7 bases between. The CDR3 contains 14 residues. CDR3 amino acids: CASSVDGVQETQYF. Written as DNA, the CDR3 is TGTGCCAGCAGCGTAGACGGTGTCCAAGAGACCCAGTACTTC.

The gene calls are TRBV20-1 and TRBJ2-3, with TRBD2 matching over 11 bases. This CDR3 comprises 15 residues. With V trimmed by 4 bases and J by 2 bases, 5 bases remained unmatched. Germline CDR1 DFQATT, CDR2 SNEGSKA (reference sequence). CDR3 in amino acids: CSATRLAGHTDTQYF. In DNA, the CDR3 is TGCAGTGCTACCCGACTAGCGGGGCACACAGATACGCAGTATTTT.

The V and J genes are TRBV5-1 and TRBJ1-6, with D maybe TRBD1 (5 bases). Germline CDR1 SGHRS, CDR2 YFSETQ. The CDR3 totals 15 residues. V was shortened by 0 bases and J by 6 bases, with 10 bases between the two germline ends. The CDR3 nucleotides read TGCGCCAGCAGCTTGGGGGGCTTACGTAATTCACCCCTCCACTTT. Its translation is CASSLGGLRNSPLHF. The full variable domain, rest sourced from reference TRBV5-1 and TRBJ1-6, is KAGVTQTPRYLIKTRGQQVTLSCSPISGHRSVSWYQQTPGQGLQFLFEYFSETQRNKGNFPGRFSGRQFSNSRSEMNVSTLELGDSALYLCASSLGGLRNSPLHFGNGTRLTVT.

This clonotype was seen many times. The rearrangement uses TRBV7-2 and TRBJ2-5; D is uncertain. CDR1 is SGHTA, CDR2 FQGNSA, per germline. This CDR3 has 12 amino acids. The ends were cut back, 4 bases at V and 5 bases at J, with 8 bases in the middle. CDR3 residues: CASSSTKETQYF. The CDR3 nucleotides read TGTGCCAGCAGCTCAACAAAGGAGACCCAGTACTTC. The full variable domain, completed using reference TRBV7-2 and TRBJ2-5, is GAGVSQSPSNKVTEKGKDVELRCDPISGHTALYWYRQSLGQGLEFLIYFQGNSAPDKSGLPSDRFSAERTGGSVSTLTIQRTQQEDSAVYLCASSSTKETQYFGPGTRLLVL.